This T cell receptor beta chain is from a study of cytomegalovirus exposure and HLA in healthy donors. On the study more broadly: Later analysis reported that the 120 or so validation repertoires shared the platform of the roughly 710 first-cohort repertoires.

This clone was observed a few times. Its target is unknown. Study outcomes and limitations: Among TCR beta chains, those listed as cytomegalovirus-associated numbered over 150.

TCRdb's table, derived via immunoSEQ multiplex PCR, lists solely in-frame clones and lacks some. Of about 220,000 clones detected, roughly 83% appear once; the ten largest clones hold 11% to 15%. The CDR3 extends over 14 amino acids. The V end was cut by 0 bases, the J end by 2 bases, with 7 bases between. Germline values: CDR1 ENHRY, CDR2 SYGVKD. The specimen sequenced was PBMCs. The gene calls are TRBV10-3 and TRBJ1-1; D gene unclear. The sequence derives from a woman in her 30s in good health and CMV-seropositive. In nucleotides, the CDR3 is TGTGCCATCAGTGAGTCCCCCTCAAACACTGAAGCTTTCTTT. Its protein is CAISESPSNTEAFF.